The 20 T cell receptor beta chains below come from one sample, sequenced in a study of technical replicates of blood from several donors. This table comes from immunoSEQ multiplex PCR, and its TCRdb copy is limited to in-frame clones, with some not included. The table shows over 90,000 clones, with approximately 95% occurring only once. The sequencing input was T cells isolated from PBMCs. These receptors came from a human donor in good health.

This chain uses TRBV7-9 with TRBJ1-1; a possible D gene is TRBD1 (5 bases). Germline CDR1 and CDR2: SEHNR and FQNEAQ (reference sequence). V was shortened by 7 bases and J by 4 bases, with 13 bases between the two germline ends. CDR3 length equals 13 residues. The CDR3 is CASTAAGGTEAFF. The DNA of the CDR3 is TGTGCCAGCACCGCGGCGGGGGGCACTGAAGCTTTCTTT.

This chain links TRBV5-4 with TRBJ2-6; maybe TRBD2 (5 bases). The germline V gene encodes CDR1 SGHNT and CDR2 YYREEE (reference sequence). The CDR3 contains 16 residues. The V end lost 4 bases, the J end lost 0 bases, and 11 bases lay between the germline ends. The CDR3 protein is CASSPGFFSGANVLTF. DNA of the CDR3: TGTGCCAGCAGCCCGGGGTTCTTCTCTGGGGCCAACGTCCTGACTTTC.

The chain couples TRBV29-1 to TRBJ2-1, with 10 bases lining up with TRBD2. The germline gives CDR1 SQVTM, CDR2 ANQGSEA. This CDR3 is built from 13 residues. The CDR3 is CTIGTSAYNEQFF. CDR3 DNA sequence: TGCACCATAGGGACTAGCGCATACAATGAGCAGTTCTTC.

The chain combines TRBV5-6 with TRBJ2-5; 10 nucleotides match TRBD1. The ends lost 4 bases at V and 0 bases at J; junction bases unmatched: 12. Germline CDR1 SGHDT, CDR2 YYEEEE. The length of the CDR3 is 18 residues. CDR3 amino acids: CASSTGTGVGAYQETQYF. The CDR3 region has the DNA TGTGCCAGCAGCACCGGGACAGGGGTGGGGGCGTACCAAGAGACCCAGTACTTC.

The chain carries TRBV6-1 and TRBJ1-5; TRBD1 is a possible D gene (6 bases). This CDR3 has 14 residues. Germline assignment: CDR1 MNHNS and CDR2 SASEGT. V was shortened by 6 bases and J by 0 bases, with 9 bases between the two germline ends. This CDR3 reads CASRGAISNQPQHF. The CDR3 DNA is TGTGCCAGCAGGGGGGCAATTAGCAATCAGCCCCAGCATTTT.

Notes on this clone: At one of its ends the junction is not consistent with the germline gene, which may arise from a read error. The V and J genes are TRBV19 and TRBJ2-7, with D tentatively TRBD2 (5 bases). CDR3 length: 14 amino acids. Germline V gene data show CDR1 as LNHDA and CDR2 as SQIVND (reference sequence). The CDR3 DNA reads TGTGCCAGTAGTTTAGATAGGGAGTATGACGAGCAGTACTTC. It encodes CASSLDREYDEQYF. The complete variable domain, with remaining parts taken from reference TRBV19 and TRBJ2-7, reads DGGITQSPKYLFRKEGQNVTLSCEQNLNHDAMYWYRQDPGQGLRLIYYSQIVNDFQKGDIAEGYSVSREKKESFPLTVTSAQKNPTAFYLCASSLDREYDEQYFGPGTRLTVT.

The chain joins TRBV5-6 to TRBJ2-3, with a possible D match to TRBD2 (6 bases). This CDR3 is 16 amino acids long. Germline V gene lookup returns CDR1 SGHDT and CDR2 YYEEEE. Between the trimmed V and J ends, which lost 3 bases and 0 bases, there was a span of 14 bases. CDR3 sequence: CASSSRVTRSTDTQYF. The CDR3, as DNA: TGTGCCAGCAGCTCACGGGTGACTAGAAGCACAGATACGCAGTATTTT.

The CDR3 spells CASSMSVSNQPQHF. The CDR3 DNA is TGTGCCAGTAGTATGTCAGTTAGCAATCAGCCCCAGCATTTT. This chain joins TRBV19 and TRBJ1-5; D unresolved. This CDR3 contains 14 residues. The V and J ends lost 3 bases and 0 bases respectively, with 6 bases between them. The germline V gene has CDR1 LNHDA and CDR2 SQIVND (reference sequence).

The chain has TRBV5-1 and TRBJ1-1, with a possible D match to TRBD1 (6 bases). The CDR3 loop spans 12 amino acids. Germline CDR1 SGHRS, CDR2 YFSETQ. Trimming shortened V by 5 bases and J by 5 bases, and 10 bases separated the two germline ends. This CDR3 is CASRIGQTEAFF. CDR3 DNA: TGCGCCAGCAGAATCGGACAGACTGAAGCTTTCTTT.

The V gene is TRBV5-1, the J gene TRBJ2-3, with D perhaps TRBD2 (6 bases). Per the germline V gene, CDR1 is SGHRS and CDR2 is YFSETQ. This CDR3 is 15 amino acids long. Trimming took 3 bases from V and 2 from J, leaving 13 bases between them. CDR3 DNA sequence: TGCGCCAGCAGCTGGTGGGAGGCAGTCACAGATACGCAGTATTTT. It encodes CASSWWEAVTDTQYF.

J is TRBJ1-2 and V is TRBV19, with a possible D match to TRBD1 (6 bases). The CDR3 spans 15 residues. V was clipped by 7 bases and J by 8 bases, with 23 bases between them. The V gene's germline CDR1 is LNHDA and CDR2 SQIVND (reference sequence). The chain's CDR3 is CASNPGGKGVTGYTF. The CDR3 DNA follows: TGTGCCAGTAATCCGGGGGGAAAGGGGGTGACAGGCTACACCTTC. The full variable domain, its missing parts supplied by reference TRBV19 and TRBJ1-2, is DGGITQSPKYLFRKEGQNVTLSCEQNLNHDAMYWYRQDPGQGLRLIYYSQIVNDFQKGDIAEGYSVSREKKESFPLTVTSAQKNPTAFYLCASNPGGKGVTGYTFGSGTRLTVV.

This chain joins TRBV19 and TRBJ2-7, with D perhaps matching TRBD1 (6 bases). CDR3 length: 15 residues. Deletions cut 2 bases from V and 4 bases from J, with 15 bases between. Germline lookup yields CDR1 LNHDA and CDR2 SQIVND (reference sequence). CDR3 nucleotide sequence: TGTGCCAGTAGTATACAGGGGAGACTTGAGTACGAGCAGTACTTC. It encodes CASSIQGRLEYEQYF.

The V gene is TRBV7-9, the J gene TRBJ2-1; TRBD2 matches 12 bases. CDR3 length: 17 amino acids. V gave up 5 bases and J gave up 4 bases; unmatched junction bases: 9. The germline gives CDR1 SEHNR, CDR2 FQNEAQ (reference sequence). The CDR3 spells CASSRYGLAGRYNEQFF. The CDR3 coding sequence is TGTGCCAGCAGCCGTTACGGACTAGCGGGAAGGTACAATGAGCAGTTCTTC.

CDR3 nucleotides: TGCAGCGTTGAAGTAACTGCGGGTTCCTACGAGCAGTACTTC. It is translated as CSVEVTAGSYEQYF. V and J are TRBV29-1 and TRBJ2-7; possible D gene TRBD2, 5 bases. Trimming removed 1 base from V and 1 base from J, with 11 bases in between. CDR3 length equals 14 residues. CDR1 and CDR2 from the germline V gene are SQVTM and ANQGSEA.

The table lists this clone with a count of one. The J gene is TRBJ1-1, the V gene TRBV4-1; D gene uncertain. The V end was cut by 3 bases, the J end by 1 base, with 9 bases between. CDR1 is MGHRA, CDR2 YSYEKL, per germline. The CDR3 has 14 residues. CDR3 in DNA: TGCGCCAGCAGCCAGCCGACAAAGAACACTGAAGCTTTCTTT. Its translation is CASSQPTKNTEAFF.

In its sample, this clone was seen once. The V and J genes are TRBV19 and TRBJ1-4, with 8 bases lining up with TRBD1. The CDR3 has 15 residues. With V trimmed by 4 bases and J by 13 bases, 14 bases remained unmatched. Germline CDR1 and CDR2: LNHDA and SQIVND (reference sequence). CDR3 nucleotide sequence: TGTGCCAGTAGTAGCCCCTACAGGGGGGGACTTGGACTGTTTTTT. This encodes CASSSPYRGGLGLFF.

The chain uses TRBV6-1 and TRBJ1-5; weak D call: TRBD1 (6 bases). The germline V gene encodes CDR1 MNHNS and CDR2 SASEGT. CDR3 length: 13 amino acids. V lost 9 bases, J lost 5 bases, and 14 bases lay in between. CDR3 sequence (DNA): TGTGCCAGTCGGGACATCGCCCATCAGCCCCAGCATTTT. Translated, it gives CASRDIAHQPQHF.

This chain links TRBV28 with TRBJ2-7; a weak D match, TRBD2 (6 bases). This CDR3 spans 14 amino acids. Trimming took 4 bases from V and 1 from J, leaving 11 bases between them. CDR1 is MDHEN, CDR2 SYDVKM, per germline. The CDR3 region is CASSYGRRSYEQYF. The CDR3 nucleotides are TGTGCCAGCAGTTATGGGAGGAGGTCCTACGAGCAGTACTTC. The variable domain in full, with the rest retrieved from reference TRBV28 and TRBJ2-7, is DVKVTQSSRYLVKRTGEKVFLECVQDMDHENMFWYRQDPGLGLRLIYFSYDVKMKEKGDIPEGYSVSREKKERFSLILESASTNQTSMYLCASSYGRRSYEQYFGPGTRLTVT.

The genes are TRBV25-1 and TRBJ2-7; a possible D gene is TRBD2 (6 bases). Germline CDR1 is MGHDK and CDR2 is SYGVNS. This CDR3 spans 15 amino acids. Trimming pared 0 bases from V and 1 base from J, leaving 10 bases between. In DNA form, the CDR3 reads TGTGCCAGCAGTGAATATGTCGGGGGTTCCTACGAGCAGTACTTC. Translated, it gives CASSEYVGGSYEQYF.

J is TRBJ1-3 and V is TRBV9, with D unresolved. Deletions cut 4 bases from V and 10 bases from J, with 18 bases between. Germline-derived CDR1 and CDR2 are SGDLS and YYNGEE. The CDR3 sequence is 14 residues long. The CDR3 region has the DNA TGTGCCAGCAGCACATCCGCAGGAAAAACTACCATATATTTT. It codes for CASSTSAGKTTIYF.